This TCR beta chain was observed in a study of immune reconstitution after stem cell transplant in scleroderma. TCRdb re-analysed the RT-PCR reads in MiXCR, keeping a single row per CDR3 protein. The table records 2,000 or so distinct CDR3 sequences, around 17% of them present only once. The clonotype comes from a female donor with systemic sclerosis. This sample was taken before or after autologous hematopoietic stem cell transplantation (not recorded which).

The CDR3 DNA reads TGCAGCGTCGGGTCTATGAACACTGAAGCTTTCTTT. It codes for CSVGSMNTEAFF. The rearrangement uses TRBV29-1 and TRBJ1-1; D is unresolved. Germline V gives CDR1 SQVTM, CDR2 ANQGSEA. The CDR3 contains 12 residues. V was pared by 6 bases and J by 0 bases, with 8 bases between.